A single sample is the source of the 13 T cell receptor beta chains below, sequenced in a study of blood T cells in healthy people across ages (dated by TCRdb to the mid-2010s). Library construction relied on 5' RACE. Sequencer: Illumina HiSeq 2500. A second about 7 to 12 cycle PCR used a sample-barcoded 5' primer and a J-beta primer mix. TCRdb's own reprocessing of the public reads used fastp at Q25 and MiXCR and kept productive beta chains. Rows matching on CDR3 protein sequence are summarized as one entry with the most common DNA and genes. The sample data list 700,000 to 950,000 distinct CDR3 sequences, and roughly 60% of these were observed just once. About 20% of the sample belongs to the ten largest clones. The specimen was blood. These receptors were collected from a man aged 25-45 years in good health.

The V call is TRBV3-1, the J call TRBJ2-7; TRBD1 or TRBD2 may be the D gene (5 bases each). Germline assignment: CDR1 LGHDT and CDR2 YNNKEL (reference sequence). Trimming cost V 0 bases and J 7 bases, with 16 bases left between them. The CDR3 runs 15 residues. CDR3 sequence reads: CASSQDFGTLGEQYF. DNA of the CDR3: TGTGCCAGCAGCCAAGATTTCGGGACCTTGGGGGAGCAGTACTTC.

The chain is built from TRBV29-1 and TRBJ2-1; 11 bases map to TRBD2. The CDR3 runs 15 residues. Germline V CDR1 and CDR2: SQVTM, ANQGSEA. V lost 6 bases and J lost 8; bases outside the gene matches: 12. The CDR3 DNA sequence: TGCAGCGTGTCCACTGGAGGTAGCGGGAGGGATGAGCAGTTCTTC. Translated, it gives CSVSTGGSGRDEQFF.

In this sample, this clonotype turned up a few times. The chain combines TRBV20-1 with TRBJ2-3, with TRBD1 matching over 9 bases. Germline V gives CDR1 DFQATT, CDR2 SNEGSKA (reference sequence). CDR3 size: 16 residues. V gave up 1 base and J gave up 5 bases; unmatched junction bases: 10. Here the CDR3 DNA reads TGCAGTGCTAGAGGCCCCGGGACAGGGAGACAAGATACGCAGTATTTT. Its translation: CSARGPGTGRQDTQYF.

This chain connects TRBV19 to TRBJ2-5; D unclear. Trimming shortened V by 7 bases and J by 2 bases, and 14 bases separated the two germline ends. This CDR3 region has 14 residues. The germline gives CDR1 LNHDA, CDR2 SQIVND (reference sequence). Here the CDR3 reads CASMELGRQETQYF. CDR3 bases: TGTGCCAGTATGGAACTCGGCAGGCAAGAGACCCAGTACTTC.

The chain employs TRBV7-8 and TRBJ2-3; D could derive from TRBD1 or TRBD2 (5 bases each). CDR3 size: 14 residues. V was shortened by 3 bases and J by 2 bases, with 9 bases between the two germline ends. Per the germline V gene, CDR1 is SGHVS and CDR2 is FQNEAQ. The CDR3 loop is CASSFRDPTDTQYF. The CDR3 DNA reads TGTGCCAGCAGCTTCAGGGACCCCACAGATACGCAGTATTTT.

CDR3 sequence reads: CASSQDLAGGSTQYF. The CDR3 DNA sequence: TGCGCCAGCAGCCAAGATTTAGCGGGAGGGTCCACGCAGTATTTT. The J gene is TRBJ2-3, the V gene TRBV4-3, with 11 bases aligning to TRBD2. The trim removed 0 bases at V and 9 bases at J, leaving 5 bases unmatched. The CDR3 totals 15 residues. Germline V gene data show CDR1 as LGHNA and CDR2 as YSLEER.

Of note for this clonotype: One end of the junction is discordant with germline, which a read error may explain. The chain links TRBV6-5 to TRBJ2-1, with 9 bases matching TRBD2. There are 15 residues in the CDR3. The germline V gene encodes CDR1 MNHEY and CDR2 SVGAGI. In DNA form, the CDR3 reads TGTGCCAGCAGTTCGGCGGGAGGGGCCGACAACGAGCAGTTCTTC. The encoded protein is CASSSAGGADNEQFF.

The table lists this clonotype with a few counts. The CDR3 protein is CATSSGTPESGYTF. As DNA, the CDR3 is TGTGCCACCAGCAGTGGGACGCCGGAGAGTGGCTACACCTTC. The chain carries TRBV15 and TRBJ1-2, with D tentatively TRBD1 (5 bases). This CDR3 has 14 amino acids. Trimming pared 3 bases from V and 7 bases from J, leaving 15 bases between. Germline V lookup: CDR1 LNHNV, CDR2 YYDKDF (reference sequence). The full variable domain, with the rest looked up from reference TRBV15 and TRBJ1-2, is DAMVIQNPRYQVTQFGKPVTLSCSQTLNHNVMYWYQQKSSQAPKLLFHYYDKDFNNEADTPDNFQSRRPNTSFCFLDIRSPGLGDTAMYLCATSSGTPESGYTFGSGTRLTVV.

The V and J genes are TRBV6-1 and TRBJ2-1; 10 positions match TRBD2. CDR1 and CDR2 from the germline V gene are MNHNS and SASEGT. The CDR3 is made up of 17 amino acids. The V and J ends lost 1 base and 2 bases, in that order; junction bases with no gene match: 5. CDR3 in DNA: TGTGCCAGCAGTGAAGAACTAGCGGGGTCAACCTACAATGAGCAGTTCTTC. Its protein product is CASSEELAGSTYNEQFF.

The rearrangement uses TRBV21-1 and TRBJ2-4; TRBD1, as called in the table, went unchecked against the DNA. The J call could be wrong; TRBJ2-7 is a better fit for the DNA end. TRBV21-1 is given as a pseudogene. The CDR3 totals 15 residues. CDR3 amino acids: CASSKGRGHVHEQYF. The CDR3 DNA sequence: TGTGCCAGCAGCAAAGGGAGGGGGCACGTCCACGAGCAGTACTTC.

The chain joins TRBV10-1 to TRBJ1-1; 8 bases are a match to TRBD1. The V segment lost 6 bases and the J segment 4 bases; nucleotides outside the gene matches: 4. Germline CDR1 reads WNHNN; CDR2 reads SYGVQD (reference sequence). The CDR3 is 13 residues long. The CDR3 sequence: CASSDGTGTEAFF. In DNA form, the CDR3 reads TGCGCCAGCAGCGATGGGACAGGCACTGAAGCTTTCTTT.

The chain carries TRBV11-2 and TRBJ2-1; no clear D gene. V was cut by 5 bases and J by 8 bases, with 13 bases left in between. The CDR3 runs 13 residues. From germline, CDR1 is SGHAT and CDR2 FQNNGV. The CDR3 nucleotides are TGTGCCAGCAGCCGAGAACAGATTTATGAGCAGTTCTTC. This sequence encodes CASSREQIYEQFF.

The genes are TRBV3-1 and TRBJ2-2; 8 positions match TRBD2. The V segment lost 4 bases and the J segment 2 bases; nucleotides outside the gene matches: 3. Germline V gene lookup returns CDR1 LGHDT and CDR2 YNNKEL (reference sequence). The CDR3 contains 15 residues. The CDR3 region has the DNA TGTGCCAGCAGCCGCGCGGGGGGCAACACCGGGGAGCTGTTTTTT. The encoded protein is CASSRAGGNTGELFF.